The rows below give T cell receptor beta chains drawn from one sample of a study of cytomegalovirus exposure and HLA in healthy donors. Some clones are missing from TCRdb's copy, which holds only in-frame ones; the method was immunoSEQ multiplex PCR. This sample carries over 120,000 clones, about 80% of them seen once, and the ten largest clones take around a tenth. Sequencing used PBMCs. All receptors derive from a woman between 55 and 75 years old in good health and CMV-seropositive. CDR3s include the opening cysteine and the closing phenylalanine or tryptophan. D genes are given only for firm matches. For some rows the clone size is stated as once, few or many, or as a class when expanded; others skip it.

size | J | D | V | CDR3 | DNA
- | TRBJ1-5 | - | TRBV2 | CASSEPTGRSPTDQPQHF | TGTGCCAGCAGTGAGCCGACAGGCCGTTCACCCACCGATCAGCCCCAGCATTTT
- | TRBJ1-1 | TRBD1 | TRBV7-9 | CASSNDRVVTEAFF | TGTGCCAGCAGCAACGACAGGGTGGTCACTGAAGCTTTCTTT
few | TRBJ1-2 | - | TRBV7-2 | CASSSLFTGKLYYGYTF | TGTGCCAGCAGCTCCCTCTTCACAGGGAAACTATACTATGGCTACACCTTC
- | TRBJ1-4 | - | TRBV5-1 | CASSRQGHSNEKLFF | TGCGCCAGCAGCCGGCAGGGTCACAGTAATGAAAAACTGTTTTTT
- | TRBJ2-5 | - | TRBV29-1 | CSVEDTASTQYF | TGCAGCGTTGAAGATACAGCCTCGACCCAGTACTTC
- | TRBJ2-7 | TRBD1 | TRBV4-1 | CASSQTGGRRASEYEQYF | TGCGCCAGCAGCCAAACAGGGGGTAGAAGGGCTAGCGAGTACGAGCAGTACTTC
- | TRBJ1-1 | - | TRBV6-6 | CASSPGDRNTEAFF | TGTGCCAGCAGTCCGGGGGACCGGAACACTGAAGCTTTCTTT
- | TRBJ2-2 | - | TRBV27 | CASRRPLAGELFF | TGTGCCAGCCGAAGACCCCTAGCCGGGGAGCTGTTTTTT
- | TRBJ2-7 | - | TRBV7-9 | CASSPSTGYHYEQYF | TGTGCCAGCAGCCCTTCGACAGGATACCACTACGAGCAGTACTTC
- | TRBJ2-7 | TRBD1 | TRBV27 | CASRRQGVSYEQYF | TGTGCCAGCAGAAGACAGGGGGTTTCCTACGAGCAGTACTTC
once | TRBJ1-5 | - | TRBV30 | CAWSVVSNQPQHF | TGTGCCTGGAGTGTAGTGAGTAATCAGCCCCAGCATTTT
- | TRBJ1-4 | TRBD1 | TRBV9 | CASSVLGTGREKLFF | TGTGCCAGCAGCGTACTCGGGACAGGGCGAGAAAAACTGTTTTTT
- | TRBJ2-7 | - | TRBV19 | CASRRGHRVSYEQYF | TGTGCCAGTAGAAGAGGACACCGAGTCTCCTACGAGCAGTACTTC
few | TRBJ2-1 | TRBD2 | TRBV4-3 | CASSHVLAGELNEQFF | TGCGCCAGCAGCCATGTACTAGCGGGAGAGTTGAATGAGCAGTTCTTC
- | TRBJ2-5 | - | TRBV7-2 | CASSLVISAGQETQYF | TGTGCCAGCAGCTTAGTAATCTCGGCGGGCCAAGAGACCCAGTACTTC
- | TRBJ1-4 | TRBD1 | TRBV29-1 | CSVEDRVAMELFF | TGCAGCGTTGAGGACAGGGTAGCGATGGAACTGTTTTTT
- | TRBJ2-5 | TRBD2 | TRBV9 | CASSVGRTSGLQETQYF | TGTGCCAGCAGCGTAGGTCGTACTAGCGGACTCCAAGAGACCCAGTACTTC
few | TRBJ2-3 | - | TRBV7-9 | CASSPLSSTDTQYF | TGTGCCAGCAGCCCCCTCTCTAGCACAGATACGCAGTATTTT
- | TRBJ1-1 | - | TRBV4-3 | CASSQDAVGGYRTEAFF | TGCGCCAGCAGCCAAGACGCGGTGGGGGGATATCGTACTGAAGCTTTCTTT
- | TRBJ1-2 | - | TRBV7-9 | CASTLRGGEISYGYTF | TGTGCCAGCACCCTAAGAGGTGGCGAGATCTCTTATGGCTACACCTTC
- | TRBJ2-7 | - | TRBV5-4 | CASSLAGPRAGEQYF | TGTGCCAGCAGCTTGGCCGGGCCCCGGGCGGGGGAGCAGTACTTC
- | TRBJ2-3 | TRBD2 | TRBV9 | CASSQGLAVDTQYF | TGTGCCAGCAGCCAGGGACTAGCGGTAGATACGCAGTATTTT
- | TRBJ2-7 | TRBD2 | TRBV7-9 | CSSSISGRGNYEQYF | TGTTCCAGCAGCATTAGCGGGAGGGGAAACTACGAGCAGTACTTC
- | TRBJ2-7 | TRBD2 | TRBV28 | CASTLPTSGRSEQYF | TGTGCCAGCACCTTACCCACTAGCGGGAGGTCCGAGCAGTACTTC
- | TRBJ2-1 | TRBD2 | TRBV10-3 | CAISEYTSGEQFF | TGTGCCATCAGTGAGTATACTAGCGGGGAGCAGTTCTTC
- | TRBJ1-1 | TRBD1 | TRBV6-5 | CASSRALGGSEAFF | TGTGCCAGCAGTCGGGCGCTAGGGGGCTCTGAAGCTTTCTTT
few | TRBJ2-7 | - | TRBV25-1 | CASSSTSRFDEQYF | TGTGCCAGCAGTAGTACTAGCCGGTTCGACGAGCAGTACTTC
- | TRBJ1-3 | - | TRBV4-3 | CASSQGRRVGSGNTIYF | TGCGCCAGCAGCCAAGGTCGACGGGTGGGCTCTGGAAACACCATATATTTT
- | TRBJ1-2 | TRBD1 | TRBV11-1 | CASSPSSLEGARGYTF | TGTGCCAGCAGCCCCTCCTCCCTGGAGGGGGCACGGGGCTACACCTTC
- | TRBJ2-1 | - | TRBV4-2 | CASSQAWGQGNEQFF | TGTGCCAGCAGCCAAGCTTGGGGCCAGGGGAATGAGCAGTTCTTC
- | TRBJ2-3 | TRBD2 | TRBV4-2 | CASSPSGFSTDTQYF | TGTGCCAGCAGCCCTAGCGGGTTCAGCACAGATACGCAGTATTTT
- | TRBJ1-5 | - | TRBV19 | CASNLPGLNQPQHF | TGTGCCAGTAACCTACCAGGGTTGAATCAGCCCCAGCATTTT
- | TRBJ1-2 | - | TRBV27 | CASSLNIERAVYGYTF | TGTGCCAGCAGTTTAAACATTGAGAGGGCCGTCTATGGCTACACCTTC
once | TRBJ1-4 | TRBD1 | TRBV5-4 | CASSFLGGGNEKLFF | TGTGCCAGCAGCTTTCTAGGGGGCGGCAATGAAAAACTGTTTTTT
- | TRBJ2-5 | TRBD1 | TRBV4-1 | CASSQTGTGFETQYF | TGCGCCAGCAGCCAAACGGGGACAGGGTTTGAGACCCAGTACTTC
- | TRBJ2-7 | TRBD1 | TRBV27 | CASSLTRPGQTYEQYF | TGTGCCAGCAGTTTAACAAGGCCGGGACAGACCTACGAGCAGTACTTC
- | TRBJ1-1 | TRBD1 | TRBV19 | CASSAGTGSLRFTEAFF | TGTGCCAGTAGCGCCGGGACAGGATCTTTGAGGTTCACTGAAGCTTTCTTT
few | TRBJ2-1 | TRBD2 | TRBV7-3 | CASSTSGLADNEQFF | TGTGCCAGCAGCACCTCGGGACTAGCCGACAATGAGCAGTTCTTC
few | TRBJ2-5 | TRBD2 | TRBV7-7 | CASSSSGRGETQYF | TGTGCTAGCAGCTCTAGCGGGAGAGGAGAGACCCAGTACTTC
- | TRBJ2-7 | TRBD2 | TRBV10-3 | CAITPGGSVYEQYF | TGTGCCATCACTCCGGGGGGGTCCGTCTACGAGCAGTACTTC
- | TRBJ2-3 | - | TRBV5-1 | CASLQDTQYF | TGCGCCAGCCTACAGGATACGCAGTATTTT
- | TRBJ2-2 | - | TRBV9 | CASSVAGENTGELFF | TGTGCCAGCAGCGTAGCGGGGGAGAACACCGGGGAGCTGTTTTTT
- | TRBJ2-7 | TRBD1 | TRBV6-1 | CASSEGQGEMGEQYF | TGTGCCAGCAGTGAAGGACAGGGGGAAATGGGCGAGCAGTACTTC
- | TRBJ2-1 | TRBD2 | TRBV15 | CATSRDRRAGVGEQFF | TGTGCCACCAGCAGAGATCGTAGGGCGGGAGTTGGGGAGCAGTTCTTC
- | TRBJ1-4 | - | TRBV30 | CAWSVPREGGEKLFF | TGTGCCTGGAGTGTACCCAGGGAGGGAGGAGAAAAACTGTTTTTT
- | TRBJ2-2 | - | TRBV11-2 | CASSSRQTNTGELFF | TGTGCCAGCAGCTCTCGACAGACTAACACCGGGGAGCTGTTTTTT
- | TRBJ2-5 | - | TRBV4-2 | CASSRQGNGQETQYF | TGTGCCAGCAGCCGTCAGGGTAATGGGCAAGAGACCCAGTACTTC